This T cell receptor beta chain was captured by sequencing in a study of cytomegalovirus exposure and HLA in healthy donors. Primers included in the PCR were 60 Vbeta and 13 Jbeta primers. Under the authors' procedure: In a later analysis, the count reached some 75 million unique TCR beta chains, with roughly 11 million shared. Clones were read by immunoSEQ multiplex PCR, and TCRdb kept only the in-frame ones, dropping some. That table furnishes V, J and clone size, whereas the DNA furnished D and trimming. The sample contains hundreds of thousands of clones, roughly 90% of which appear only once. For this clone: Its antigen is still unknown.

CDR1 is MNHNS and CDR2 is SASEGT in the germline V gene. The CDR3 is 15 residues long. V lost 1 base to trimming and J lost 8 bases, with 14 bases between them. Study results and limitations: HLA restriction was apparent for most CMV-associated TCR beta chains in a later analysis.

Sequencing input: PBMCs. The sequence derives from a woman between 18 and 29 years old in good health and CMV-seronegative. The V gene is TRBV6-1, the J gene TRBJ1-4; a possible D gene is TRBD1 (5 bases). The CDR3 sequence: CASSEGWGREEKLFF. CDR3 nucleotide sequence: TGTGCCAGCAGTGAAGGATGGGGGAGGGAAGAAAAACTGTTTTTT.